These 8 T cell receptor beta chains originate from one sample sequenced in a study of T cell changes during pregnancy in multiple sclerosis. The repertoire was sequenced with immunoSEQ multiplex PCR; TCRdb's copy has only in-frame clones and lacks some. The sample holds 50,000 or so clones, over 80% seen once. Sequencing was performed on CD4+ T cells from peripheral blood mononuclear cells, taken in the third trimester of pregnancy. These receptors came from a female donor with multiple sclerosis, enrolled in a pregnancy study.

The rearrangement links TRBV14 to TRBJ2-2; perhaps TRBD2 as D (7 bases). The CDR3 totals 15 residues. Germline V gene lookup returns CDR1 SGHDN and CDR2 FVKESK. Trimming shortened V by 4 bases and J by 6 bases, and 15 bases separated the two germline ends. CDR3 sequence reads: CASSPMGGPPGELFF. As DNA, the CDR3 is TGTGCCAGCAGCCCTATGGGGGGGCCTCCCGGGGAGCTGTTTTTT. Full variable domain (rest looked up from reference TRBV14 and TRBJ2-2): EAGVTQFPSHSVIEKGQTVTLRCDPISGHDNLYWYRRVMGKEIKFLLHFVKESKQDESGMPNNRFLAERTGGTYSTLKVQPAELEDSGVYFCASSPMGGPPGELFFGEGSRLTVL.

The chain employs TRBV2 and TRBJ1-2, with TRBD1 matching 7 bases. The CDR3 runs 14 residues. CDR1 and CDR2 from the germline V gene are SNHLY and FYNNEI. The trim removed 4 bases at V and 5 bases at J, leaving 7 bases unmatched. The CDR3 sequence is CASSVMAGGYGYTF. The CDR3 DNA is TGTGCCAGCAGTGTAATGGCAGGGGGGTATGGCTACACCTTC.

The chain's CDR3 is CASSLVLGRTGATGELFF. The CDR3 region has the DNA TGTGCCAGCAGCTTAGTATTGGGGAGGACAGGGGCCACCGGGGAGCTGTTTTTT. V usage is TRBV11-2 and J usage is TRBJ2-2, with 9 positions matching TRBD1. The V segment lost 1 base and the J segment 4 bases; nucleotides outside the gene matches: 10. Germline loops: CDR1 SGHAT, CDR2 FQNNGV. The CDR3 consists of 18 residues. Together with reference TRBV11-2 and TRBJ2-2, the CDR3 gives the full variable domain: EAGVAQSPRYKIIEKRQSVAFWCNPISGHATLYWYQQILGQGPKLLIQFQNNGVVDDSQLPKDRFSAERLKGVDSTLKIQPAKLEDSAVYLCASSLVLGRTGATGELFFGEGSRLTVL.

The chain joins TRBV9 to TRBJ2-1, with 13 bases fitting TRBD2. The V gene's germline CDR1 is SGDLS and CDR2 YYNGEE. This CDR3 contains 15 residues. V dropped 4 bases and J dropped 8; count of bases not matched to a gene: 6. The CDR3 nucleotides read TGTGCCAGCAGCCCCGGACTAGCGGGGGATCATGAGCAGTTCTTC. Residues: CASSPGLAGDHEQFF.

This chain uses TRBV9 with TRBJ2-1; 10 bases map to TRBD2. V dropped 1 base and J dropped 8; count of bases not matched to a gene: 6. This CDR3 contains 15 residues. Germline lookup yields CDR1 SGDLS and CDR2 YYNGEE. CDR3 amino acids: CASSVLPSGGDEQFF. In nucleotides, the CDR3 is TGTGCCAGCAGCGTATTGCCTAGCGGGGGCGATGAGCAGTTCTTC.

This clone was seen just once. V usage is TRBV6-5 and J usage is TRBJ1-2; 10 nucleotides agree with TRBD1. CDR1 MNHEY and CDR2 SVGAGI come from the germline V gene. This CDR3 comprises 14 residues. V gave up 4 bases and J gave up 2 bases; unmatched junction bases: 1. The DNA for the CDR3 is TGTGCCAGCAGTTCGGACAGGGGGAACTATGGCTACACCTTC. It specifies CASSSDRGNYGYTF.

This chain uses TRBV18 with TRBJ2-2; D may be TRBD2 (6 bases). Per the germline V gene, CDR1 is KGHSH and CDR2 is LQKENI. Trimming removed 1 base from V and 5 bases from J, with 8 bases in between. The length of the CDR3 is 14 residues. The CDR3 bases are TGTGCCAGCTCACCACTCGGGGGTACCGGGGAGCTGTTTTTT. This codes for CASSPLGGTGELFF.

CDR3 in DNA: TGTGCCTGGGGCCCTGGAAACACCATATATTTT. Translation gives CAWGPGNTIYF. V is TRBV30 and J is TRBJ1-3, with no clear D. This CDR3 is 11 amino acids long. V lost 5 bases and J lost 2, with 4 bases in between. Germline CDR1 GTSNPN, CDR2 SVGIG (reference sequence). Together with reference TRBV30 and TRBJ1-3, the CDR3 gives the full variable domain: SQTIHQWPATLVQPVGSPLSLECTVEGTSNPNLYWYRQAAGRGLQLLFYSVGIGQISSEVPQNLSASRPQDRQFILSSKKLLLSDSGFYLCAWGPGNTIYFGEGSWLTVV.